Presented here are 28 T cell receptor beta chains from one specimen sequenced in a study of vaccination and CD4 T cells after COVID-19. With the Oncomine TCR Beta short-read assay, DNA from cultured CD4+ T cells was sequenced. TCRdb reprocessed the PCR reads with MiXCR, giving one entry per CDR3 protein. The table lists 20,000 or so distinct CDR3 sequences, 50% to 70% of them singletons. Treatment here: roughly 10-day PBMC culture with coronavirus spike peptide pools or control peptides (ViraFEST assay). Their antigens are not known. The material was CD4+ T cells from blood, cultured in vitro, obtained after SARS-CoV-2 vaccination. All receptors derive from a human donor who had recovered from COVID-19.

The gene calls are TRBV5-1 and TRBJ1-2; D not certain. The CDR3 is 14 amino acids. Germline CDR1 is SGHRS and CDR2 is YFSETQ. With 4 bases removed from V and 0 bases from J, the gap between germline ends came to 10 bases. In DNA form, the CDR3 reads TGCGCCAGCAGCCCCGATAACACTAACTATGGCTACACCTTC. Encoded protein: CASSPDNTNYGYTF. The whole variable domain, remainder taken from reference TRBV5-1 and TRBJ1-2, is KAGVTQTPRYLIKTRGQQVTLSCSPISGHRSVSWYQQTPGQGLQFLFEYFSETQRNKGNFPGRFSGRQFSNSRSEMNVSTLELGDSALYLCASSPDNTNYGYTFGSGTRLTVV.

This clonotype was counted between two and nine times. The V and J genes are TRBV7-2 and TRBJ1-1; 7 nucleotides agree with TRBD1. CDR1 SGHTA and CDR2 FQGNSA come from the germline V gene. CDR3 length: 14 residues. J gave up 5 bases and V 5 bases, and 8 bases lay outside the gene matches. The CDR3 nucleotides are TGTGCCAGCAGCGTAGACAGGGTTCAAACTGAAGCTTTCTTT. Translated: CASSVDRVQTEAFF. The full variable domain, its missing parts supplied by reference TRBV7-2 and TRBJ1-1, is GAGVSQSPSNKVTEKGKDVELRCDPISGHTALYWYRQSLGQGLEFLIYFQGNSAPDKSGLPSDRFSAERTGGSVSTLTIQRTQQEDSAVYLCASSVDRVQTEAFFGQGTRLTVV.

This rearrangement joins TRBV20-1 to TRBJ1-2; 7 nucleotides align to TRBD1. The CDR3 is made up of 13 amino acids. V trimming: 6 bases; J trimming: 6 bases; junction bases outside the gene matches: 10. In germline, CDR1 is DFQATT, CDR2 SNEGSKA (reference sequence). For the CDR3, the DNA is TGCAGTGCCCGGGCAGGGGGTGAGGATGGCTACACCTTC. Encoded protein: CSARAGGEDGYTF.

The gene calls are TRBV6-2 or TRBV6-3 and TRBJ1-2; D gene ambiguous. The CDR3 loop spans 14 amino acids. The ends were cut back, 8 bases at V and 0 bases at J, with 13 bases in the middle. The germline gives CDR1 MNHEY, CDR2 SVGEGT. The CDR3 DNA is TGTGCCAGCGCCCGGGCCTATGCTAACTATGGCTACACCTTC. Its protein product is CASARAYANYGYTF.

The CDR3 sequence: CASSMSGGGGAFF. The CDR3, as DNA: TGTGCCAGTAGTATGTCAGGGGGCGGGGGAGCTTTCTTT. The J gene is TRBJ1-1, the V gene TRBV19; 8 positions agree with TRBD1. The CDR3 sequence is 13 residues long. The germline CDR1 and CDR2 sequences are LNHDA and SQIVND (reference sequence). V shed 3 bases and J 10 bases; nucleotides not matched to a gene: 7.

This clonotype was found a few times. CDR3 loop: CASSLIGQGGNEQYF. CDR3 nucleotides: TGTGCCAGCAGCTTAATAGGACAGGGTGGAAACGAGCAGTACTTC. This chain links TRBV5-4 with TRBJ2-7, with TRBD1 matching over 8 bases. Germline values: CDR1 SGHNT, CDR2 YYREEE (reference sequence). Trimming at V came to 2 bases and at J to 5 bases, leaving 9 bases not matched to a gene. This CDR3 spans 15 amino acids.

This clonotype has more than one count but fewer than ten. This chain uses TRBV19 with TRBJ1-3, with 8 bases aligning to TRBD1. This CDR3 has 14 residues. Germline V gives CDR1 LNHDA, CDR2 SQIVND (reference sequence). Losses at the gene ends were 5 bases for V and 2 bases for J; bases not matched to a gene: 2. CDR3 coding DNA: TGTGCCAGTAGTGCGACAGGGGCTGGAAACACCATATATTTT. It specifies CASSATGAGNTIYF.

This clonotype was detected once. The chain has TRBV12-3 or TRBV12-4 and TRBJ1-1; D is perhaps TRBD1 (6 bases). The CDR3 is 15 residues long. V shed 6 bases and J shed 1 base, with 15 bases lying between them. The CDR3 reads CASSPEQGRNTEAFF. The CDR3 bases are TGTGCCAGCAGCCCTGAACAGGGAAGGAACACTGAAGCTTTCTTT.

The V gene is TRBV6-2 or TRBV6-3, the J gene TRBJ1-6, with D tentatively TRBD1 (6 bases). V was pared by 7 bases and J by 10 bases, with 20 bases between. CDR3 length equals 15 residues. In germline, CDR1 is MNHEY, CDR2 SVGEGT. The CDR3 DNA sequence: TGTGCCAGCACCAGAGAGGGGGGGGCCGGGTCACCCCTCCACTTT. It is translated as CASTREGGAGSPLHF.

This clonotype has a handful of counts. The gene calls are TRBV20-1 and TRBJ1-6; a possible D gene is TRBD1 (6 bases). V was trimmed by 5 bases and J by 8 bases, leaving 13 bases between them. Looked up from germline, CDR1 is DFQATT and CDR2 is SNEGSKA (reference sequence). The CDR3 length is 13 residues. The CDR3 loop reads CSALQGKHSPLHF. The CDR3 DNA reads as TGCAGTGCTCTCCAGGGGAAACATTCACCCCTCCACTTT.

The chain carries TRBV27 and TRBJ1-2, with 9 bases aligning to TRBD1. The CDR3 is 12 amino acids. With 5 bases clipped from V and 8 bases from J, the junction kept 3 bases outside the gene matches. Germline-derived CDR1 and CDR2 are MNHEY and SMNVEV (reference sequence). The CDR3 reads CASSGTGRGYTF. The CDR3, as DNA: TGTGCCAGCAGTGGGACAGGGAGAGGCTACACCTTC.

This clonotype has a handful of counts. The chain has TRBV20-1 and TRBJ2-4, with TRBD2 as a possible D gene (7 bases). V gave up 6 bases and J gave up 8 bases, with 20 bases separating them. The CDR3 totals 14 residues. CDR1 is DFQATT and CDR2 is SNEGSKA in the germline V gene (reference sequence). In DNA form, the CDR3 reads TGCAGTGCCCGAGGGGGGGCTTTATTGGACATTCAGTACTTC. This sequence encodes CSARGGALLDIQYF.

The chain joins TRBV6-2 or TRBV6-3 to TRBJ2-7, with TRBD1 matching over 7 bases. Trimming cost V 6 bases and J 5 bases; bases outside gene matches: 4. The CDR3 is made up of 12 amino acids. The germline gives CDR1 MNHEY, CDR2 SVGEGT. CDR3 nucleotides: TGTGCCAGCAGGTTGACAGGGCACGAGCAGTACTTC. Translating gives CASRLTGHEQYF.

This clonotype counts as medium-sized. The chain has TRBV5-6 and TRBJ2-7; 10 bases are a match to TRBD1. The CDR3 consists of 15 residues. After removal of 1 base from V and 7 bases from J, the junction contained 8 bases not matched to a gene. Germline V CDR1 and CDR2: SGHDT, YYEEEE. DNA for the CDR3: TGTGCCAGCAGCTTGCCGGGACAGGGGACGGGGGAGCAGTACTTC. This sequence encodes CASSLPGQGTGEQYF.

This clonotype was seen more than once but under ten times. The DNA for the CDR3 is TGTGCCAGCAGCCTCTCCGGGACGGCTAACTATGGCTACACCTTC. Protein: CASSLSGTANYGYTF. The rearrangement uses TRBV7-2 and TRBJ1-2; D is perhaps TRBD1 (5 bases). The V and J ends lost 5 bases and 0 bases respectively, with 13 bases between them. In germline, CDR1 is SGHTA, CDR2 FQGNSA. The CDR3 covers 15 residues.

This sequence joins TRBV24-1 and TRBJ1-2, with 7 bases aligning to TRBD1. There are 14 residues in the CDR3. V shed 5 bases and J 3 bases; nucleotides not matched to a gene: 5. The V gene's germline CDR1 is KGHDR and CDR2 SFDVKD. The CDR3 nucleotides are TGTGCCACCAGTGGCCAGGGGGATGACTATGGCTACACCTTC. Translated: CATSGQGDDYGYTF.

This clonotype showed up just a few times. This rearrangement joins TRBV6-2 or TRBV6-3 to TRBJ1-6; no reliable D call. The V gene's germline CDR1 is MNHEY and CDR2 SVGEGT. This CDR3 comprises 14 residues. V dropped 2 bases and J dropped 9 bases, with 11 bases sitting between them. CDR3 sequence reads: CASSYNGEGSPLHF. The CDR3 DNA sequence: TGTGCCAGCAGTTACAACGGCGAGGGTTCACCCCTCCACTTT.

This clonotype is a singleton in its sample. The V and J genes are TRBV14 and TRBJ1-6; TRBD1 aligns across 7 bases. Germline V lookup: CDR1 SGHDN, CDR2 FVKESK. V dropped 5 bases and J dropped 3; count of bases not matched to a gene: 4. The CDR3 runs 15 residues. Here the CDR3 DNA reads TGTGCCAGCAGCACGGGACAGCTCTATAATTCACCCCTCCACTTT. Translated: CASSTGQLYNSPLHF.

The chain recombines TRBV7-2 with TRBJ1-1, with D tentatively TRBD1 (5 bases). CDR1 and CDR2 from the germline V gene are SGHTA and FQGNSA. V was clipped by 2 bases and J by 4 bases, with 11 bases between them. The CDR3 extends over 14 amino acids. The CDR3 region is CASSLQTEGTEAFF. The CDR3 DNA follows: TGTGCCAGCAGCTTACAGACAGAGGGCACTGAAGCTTTCTTT.

CDR3 DNA: TGCAGTGCTAGAGGCGGGGGGGCCTACAATGAGCAGTTCTTC. Protein product: CSARGGGAYNEQFF. The V and J genes are TRBV20-1 and TRBJ2-1, with 9 nucleotides matching TRBD2. CDR1 and CDR2 from the germline V gene are DFQATT and SNEGSKA (reference sequence). This CDR3 is 14 amino acids long. The V gene end was trimmed by 1 base and the J gene end by 2 bases; junction bases not matched to a gene: 0.

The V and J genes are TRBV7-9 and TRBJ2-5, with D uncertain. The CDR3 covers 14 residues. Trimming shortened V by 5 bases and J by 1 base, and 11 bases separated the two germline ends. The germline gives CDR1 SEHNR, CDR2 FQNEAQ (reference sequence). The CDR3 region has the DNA TGTGCCAGCAGCGACTCGAAGTTCCAAGAGACCCAGTACTTC. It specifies CASSDSKFQETQYF. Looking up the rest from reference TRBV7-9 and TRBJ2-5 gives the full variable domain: DTGVSQNPRHKITKRGQNVTFRCDPISEHNRLYWYRQTLGQGPEFLTYFQNEAQLEKSRLLSDRFSAERPKGSFSTLEIQRTEQGDSAMYLCASSDSKFQETQYFGPGTRLLVL.

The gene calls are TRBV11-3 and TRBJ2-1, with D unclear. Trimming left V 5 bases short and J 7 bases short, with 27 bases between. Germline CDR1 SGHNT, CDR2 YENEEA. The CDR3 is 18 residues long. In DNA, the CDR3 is TGTGCCAGCAGCCCCACCGATCGGTCGCGCCCCTCCGGGAATGAGCAGTTCTTC. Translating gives CASSPTDRSRPSGNEQFF. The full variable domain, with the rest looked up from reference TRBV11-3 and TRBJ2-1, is EAGVVQSPRYKIIEKKQPVAFWCNPISGHNTLYWYLQNLGQGPELLIRYENEEAVDDSQLPKDRFSAERLKGVDSTLKIQPAELGDSAVYLCASSPTDRSRPSGNEQFFGPGTRLTVL.

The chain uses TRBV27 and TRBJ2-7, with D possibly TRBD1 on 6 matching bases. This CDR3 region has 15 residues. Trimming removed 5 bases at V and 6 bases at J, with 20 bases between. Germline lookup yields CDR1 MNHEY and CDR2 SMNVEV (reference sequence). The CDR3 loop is CASSLNPYTGSEQYF. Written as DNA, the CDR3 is TGTGCCAGCAGTCTGAACCCTTATACAGGGAGCGAGCAGTACTTC.

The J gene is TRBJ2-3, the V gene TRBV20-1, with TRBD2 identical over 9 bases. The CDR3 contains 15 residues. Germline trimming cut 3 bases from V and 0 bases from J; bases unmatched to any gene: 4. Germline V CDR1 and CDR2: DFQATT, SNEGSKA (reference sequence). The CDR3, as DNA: TGCAGTGCTAGTCCCGGGACTAGCAGCACAGATACGCAGTATTTT. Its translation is CSASPGTSSTDTQYF.

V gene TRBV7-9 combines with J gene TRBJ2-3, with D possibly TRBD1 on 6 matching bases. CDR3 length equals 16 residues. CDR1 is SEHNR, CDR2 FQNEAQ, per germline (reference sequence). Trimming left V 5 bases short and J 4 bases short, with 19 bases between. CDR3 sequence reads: CASSPRLGAWSDTQYF. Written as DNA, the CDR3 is TGTGCCAGCAGCCCTAGGTTGGGGGCTTGGTCAGATACGCAGTATTTT.

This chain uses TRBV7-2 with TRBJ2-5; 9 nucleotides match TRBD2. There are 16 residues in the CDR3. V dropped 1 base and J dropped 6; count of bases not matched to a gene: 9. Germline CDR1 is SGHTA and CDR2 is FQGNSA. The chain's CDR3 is CASSLDGGGAVKTQYF. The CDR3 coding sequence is TGTGCCAGCAGCTTAGATGGCGGGGGGGCCGTAAAGACCCAGTACTTC.

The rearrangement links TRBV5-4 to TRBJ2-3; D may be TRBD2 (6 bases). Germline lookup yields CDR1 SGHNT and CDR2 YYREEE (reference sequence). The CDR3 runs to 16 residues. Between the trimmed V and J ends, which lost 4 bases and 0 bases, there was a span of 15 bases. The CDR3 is CASSNGGLASTDTQYF. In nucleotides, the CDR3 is TGTGCCAGCAGCAACGGGGGACTGGCTAGCACAGATACGCAGTATTTT.

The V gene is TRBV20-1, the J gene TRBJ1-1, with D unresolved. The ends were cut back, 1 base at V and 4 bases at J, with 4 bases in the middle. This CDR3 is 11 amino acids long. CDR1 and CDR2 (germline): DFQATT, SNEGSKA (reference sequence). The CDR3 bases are TGCAGTGCTAGAGCTCTCACTGAAGCTTTCTTT. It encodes CSARALTEAFF.